These 13 T cell receptor beta chains share one sample of origin, sequenced in a study of T cell responses to AZD1222 COVID-19 vaccine (dated by TCRdb to the early 2020s). Preparation of the library involved the immunoSEQ multiplex PCR assay. Held by TCRdb, this immuneACCESS table contains in-frame sequences only and omits some clones. Under half of the omission traces to an unresolved V gene where checked; the cause of the rest is unknown. The sample data list over 90,000 clones, and 80% to 95% of these were observed just once. The ten largest clones add up to 4% to 5.5% of the sample. According to the study, the label for this sample's time point signals: baseline before first vaccination. Sample: peripheral blood, taken on day 0 of AZD1222 vaccination. Receptor source: an adult in good health.

The chain has TRBV10-3 and TRBJ1-5; the D gene is possibly TRBD1 (5 bases). Germline V gives CDR1 ENHRY, CDR2 SYGVKD. The CDR3 runs 13 residues. Trimming pared 10 bases from V and 4 bases from J, leaving 14 bases between. As DNA, the CDR3 is TGTGCCAGTTTTAACGGGGGAAATCAGCCCCAGCATTTT. Residues: CASFNGGNQPQHF.

In DNA, the CDR3 is TGTGCCAGCAGCCGAACAGGGGGCTGGACTGAAGCTTTCTTT. Protein product: CASSRTGGWTEAFF. The J gene is TRBJ1-1, the V gene TRBV11-2, with 9 nucleotides matching TRBD1. Germline V gives CDR1 SGHAT, CDR2 FQNNGV. This CDR3 spans 14 amino acids. V lost 5 bases, J lost 5 bases, and 6 bases stayed unmatched.

The rearrangement joins TRBV7-9 to TRBJ1-1; D not resolved. V lost 2 bases to trimming and J lost 0 bases, with 7 bases between them. Germline V lookup: CDR1 SEHNR, CDR2 FQNEAQ (reference sequence). The CDR3 length is 14 residues. CDR3 sequence reads: CASSLTVMNTEAFF. Here the CDR3 DNA reads TGTGCCAGCAGCTTAACGGTGATGAACACTGAAGCTTTCTTT.

The chain has TRBV7-7 and TRBJ1-3, with 10 nucleotides matching TRBD1. The germline V gene encodes CDR1 SSHAT and CDR2 FNYEAQ (reference sequence). The CDR3 runs 16 residues. The V gene end was trimmed by 4 bases and the J gene end by 0 bases; junction bases not matched to a gene: 3. The CDR3 sequence is CASSSGTGASGNTIYF. The CDR3 region has the DNA TGTGCCAGCAGCTCCGGGACAGGGGCCTCTGGAAACACCATATATTTT. Based on the CDR3 plus reference TRBV7-7 and TRBJ1-3, the full variable domain is GAGVSQSPRYKVTKRGQDVTLRCDPISSHATLYWYQQALGQGPEFLTYFNYEAQPDKSGLPSDRFSAERPEGSISTLTIQRTEQRDSAMYRCASSSGTGASGNTIYFGEGSWLTVV.

The chain links TRBV18 to TRBJ2-2; 10 nucleotides align to TRBD2. CDR1 is KGHSH, CDR2 LQKENI, per germline. V lost 3 bases and J lost 4; bases outside the gene matches: 8. This CDR3 region has 17 residues. The CDR3 protein is CASSPSLAGDRTGELFF. In nucleotides, the CDR3 is TGTGCCAGCTCACCCTCTCTAGCGGGGGACCGCACCGGGGAGCTGTTTTTT.

This sequence joins TRBV9 and TRBJ2-1; tentatively, D is TRBD1 or TRBD2 (5 bases each). Per the germline V gene, CDR1 is SGDLS and CDR2 is YYNGEE. The CDR3 spans 15 residues. Trimming stripped 0 bases from V and 0 bases from J, with 7 bases between. The CDR3 is CASSVGGGSYNEQFF. The CDR3, as DNA: TGTGCCAGCAGCGTAGGTGGGGGCTCCTACAATGAGCAGTTCTTC.

The gene calls are TRBV19 and TRBJ2-7; weak D call: TRBD1 (6 bases). The CDR3 spans 14 residues. V gave up 1 base and J gave up 7 bases, with 14 bases separating them. Germline loops: CDR1 LNHDA, CDR2 SQIVND (reference sequence). The CDR3 DNA follows: TGTGCCAGTAGTATAGGTTGGGCAGGGGATGAGCAGTACTTC. Translated: CASSIGWAGDEQYF.

V gene TRBV7-8 combines with J gene TRBJ2-3, with a tentative D call TRBD2 (6 bases). Looked up from germline, CDR1 is SGHVS and CDR2 is FQNEAQ. The V gene lost 2 bases and the J gene lost 2 bases, with 23 bases spanning the gap. There are 19 residues in the CDR3. DNA for the CDR3: TGTGCCAGCAGCTTAACCCCCCGACTAGGGCGGAAACTCACAGATACGCAGTATTTT. This sequence encodes CASSLTPRLGRKLTDTQYF.

This clone came up once. J is TRBJ2-7 and V is TRBV28; weak D call: TRBD2 (6 bases). V was clipped by 10 bases and J by 6 bases, with 22 bases between them. The germline CDR1 and CDR2 sequences are MDHEN and SYDVKM. CDR3 length equals 14 residues. CDR3 loop: CATLLGTGTREQYF. CDR3 nucleotide sequence: TGTGCCACCCTACTGGGGACCGGGACTCGCGAGCAGTACTTC. Filled out from reference TRBV28 and TRBJ2-7, the complete variable domain reads DVKVTQSSRYLVKRTGEKVFLECVQDMDHENMFWYRQDPGLGLRLIYFSYDVKMKEKGDIPEGYSVSREKKERFSLILESASTNQTSMYLCATLLGTGTREQYFGPGTRLTVT.

The rearrangement uses TRBV14 and TRBJ1-1; 7 positions agree with TRBD1. CDR3 size: 17 residues. V shed 4 bases, J shed 7 bases, and the junction held 18 bases outside the gene matches. Germline CDR1 SGHDN, CDR2 FVKESK. CDR3 coding DNA: TGTGCCAGCAGCCCACACCAGGGGGGGTCGGACCGCAATGAAGCTTTCTTT. Protein: CASSPHQGGSDRNEAFF.

The chain has TRBV6-1 and TRBJ2-7; no clear D. The ends were cut back, 3 bases at V and 5 bases at J, with 8 bases in the middle. Germline values: CDR1 MNHNS, CDR2 SASEGT. This CDR3 has 12 residues. The CDR3 region has the DNA TGTGCCAGCAGTGATATTGGGAACGAGCAGTACTTC. Protein: CASSDIGNEQYF.

This chain links TRBV5-1 with TRBJ2-5; TRBD1 matches at 7 bases. Trimming took 5 bases from V and 4 from J; bases not matched to a gene: 5. The CDR3 has 13 amino acids. Germline loops: CDR1 SGHRS, CDR2 YFSETQ. The CDR3 DNA is TGCGCCAGCAGGAGGGACAGCCCAGAGACCCAGTACTTC. Protein sequence: CASRRDSPETQYF. The entire variable domain, with the rest obtained from reference TRBV5-1 and TRBJ2-5, is as follows: KAGVTQTPRYLIKTRGQQVTLSCSPISGHRSVSWYQQTPGQGLQFLFEYFSETQRNKGNFPGRFSGRQFSNSRSEMNVSTLELGDSALYLCASRRDSPETQYFGPGTRLLVL.

This clone was seen once. The chain is built from TRBV21-1 and TRBJ1-4. TRBV21-1 is designated a pseudogene. The CDR3 has 15 amino acids. CDR3 coding DNA: TGTGCCAGCGTGGGGTACCTTGCAACTAATGAAAAACTGTTTTTT. It yields the protein CASVGYLATNEKLFF.